This is a list of T cell receptor beta chains from one sample in a study of blood T cell repertoires in COVID-19. Here immunoSEQ multiplex PCR was the method, and the copy in TCRdb shows in-frame clones only, minus some. This sample has fewer than 250,000 clones, with about 83% found just once. Sequencing input: peripheral blood. These receptors were obtained from a woman aged 45-65 years with acute or convalescent COVID-19. The CDR3 runs from the conserved cysteine through the conserved F or W. The order of the fields is CDR3 DNA, CDR3 protein, V gene, D gene, J gene, clone size. A D gene is named only where the DNA matches it firmly. Rows may omit the clone size; those that give it use once, few, many or a size class.

DNA: TGCAGCGTTGTCGCAACTAATGAAAAACTGTTTTTT
CDR3: CSVVATNEKLFF
V: TRBV29-1
D: -
J: TRBJ1-4
size: once

DNA: TGTGCCAGCACCGGGGGGAACGGGATTTCAAATGAGCAGTTCTTC
CDR3: CASTGGNGISNEQFF
V: TRBV28
D: TRBD2
J: TRBJ2-1
size: once

DNA: TGTGCCAGCCTGACTCTTCTGGGCAATCAGCCCCAGCATTTT
CDR3: CASLTLLGNQPQHF
V: TRBV28
D: -
J: TRBJ1-5
size: -

DNA: TGTGCCAGCAGTTTAGAGGTCCGCTCGGTTTTGGCCGGGGAGCTGTTTTTT
CDR3: CASSLEVRSVLAGELFF
V: TRBV27
D: -
J: TRBJ2-2
size: -

DNA: TGCAGCGTCGACTATGGCTACACCTTC
CDR3: CSVDYGYTF
V: TRBV29-1
D: -
J: TRBJ1-2
size: -

DNA: TGTGCCACCAGTGACCGACAGGGGTCCGGCTACACCTTC
CDR3: CATSDRQGSGYTF
V: TRBV24-1
D: TRBD1
J: TRBJ1-2
size: -

DNA: TGCGCCAGCAGCTTCGGGACCCTAGCGGGAGGGTCAAAGAATACGCAGTATTTT
CDR3: CASSFGTLAGGSKNTQYF
V: TRBV5-1
D: TRBD2
J: TRBJ2-3
size: -

DNA: TGTGCCAGCAGCTTGGACAGGGCGGGCACCGGGGAGCTGTTTTTT
CDR3: CASSLDRAGTGELFF
V: TRBV11-2
D: TRBD1
J: TRBJ2-2
size: -

DNA: TGTGCCAGCAGACCGGGAACCGACAGGTATAGTGGCTACACCTTC
CDR3: CASRPGTDRYSGYTF
V: TRBV3-1/TRBV3-2
D: -
J: TRBJ1-2
size: -

DNA: TGTGCCAGCAGTTTGGGACAGGGGAGGGTTATGTACGAGCAGTACTTC
CDR3: CASSLGQGRVMYEQYF
V: TRBV27
D: TRBD1
J: TRBJ2-7
size: -

DNA: TGTGCCACATTACGGACTAGCGGGGGCACAGATACGCAGTATTTT
CDR3: CATLRTSGGTDTQYF
V: TRBV27
D: TRBD2
J: TRBJ2-3
size: -

DNA: TGTGCCAGCATCACGCCCGGGGGGCATGGCTACACCTTC
CDR3: CASITPGGHGYTF
V: TRBV28
D: -
J: TRBJ1-2
size: -